This TCR beta chain stems from a study of blood T cell repertoires in COVID-19. Study information: Whether acute or convalescent, the COVID-19 samples came from the United States, Italy and Spain.

Only one count was recorded for this clone. Different DNA sequences within this sample yield the same CDR3. There are 13 residues in the CDR3. V lost 3 bases and J 4 bases, leaving 9 bases between the germline ends. Per the study methods: Amplification from reference gene primers served as the basis for estimated nucleated cell counts. The assay was immunoSEQ multiplex PCR, and TCRdb's table has in-frame clones only and misses some. The D gene and trimming were derived from the DNA, and the V and J assignments and clone size from that table. This sample has 100,000 to 150,000 clones, with 70% to 90% found just once.

The sample was peripheral blood. This clonotype originated in a man aged 45 to 65 with acute or convalescent COVID-19. J is TRBJ1-1 and V is TRBV12-3 or TRBV12-4; D is possibly TRBD1 (6 bases). In nucleotides, the CDR3 is TGTGCCAGCAGTTTGGGGGGGCCCACTGAAGCTTTCTTT. This translates into CASSLGGPTEAFF.